Listed below are T cell receptor beta chains from one sample, sequenced in a study of blood T cell repertoires in COVID-19. Assay: immunoSEQ multiplex PCR; the TCRdb copy retains only in-frame clones and omits some. The sample holds tens of thousands of clones, roughly 85% seen once. Sequencing used peripheral blood. The receptors originated from a human donor in a cohort sampled during active COVID-19. Each CDR3 is given with its conserved first and last residue. Fields, in order: D gene, J gene, clone size, V gene, CDR3 protein, CDR3 DNA. A D gene is named only where the DNA matches it firmly. Rows may omit the clone size; those that give it use once, few, many or a size class.

TRBD1,TRBJ1-5,-,TRBV28,CASRTGQGVGNQPQHF,TGTGCCAGCAGAACGGGACAGGGAGTCGGCAATCAGCCCCAGCATTTT
TRBD2,TRBJ2-1,-,TRBV7-3,CASSGTSGSKQFF,TGTGCCAGCAGCGGAACTAGCGGGAGCAAGCAGTTCTTC
-,TRBJ2-3,few,TRBV4-3,CASSLMAGGATDTQYF,TGCGCCAGCAGCCTCATGGCGGGCGGTGCCACAGATACGCAGTATTTT
TRBD1,TRBJ2-3,-,TRBV5-1,CASSQGQTTDTQYF,TGCGCCAGCAGCCAGGGACAGACCACAGATACGCAGTATTTT
-,TRBJ1-2,-,TRBV5-4,CASSPKNNYGYTF,TGTGCCAGCAGCCCCAAAAATAACTATGGCTACACCTTC
TRBD1,TRBJ2-1,-,TRBV11-2,CASSDRQGWDEQFF,TGTGCCAGCAGCGATAGACAGGGTTGGGATGAGCAGTTCTTC
-,TRBJ1-6,-,TRBV14,CASSPRLGGNSPLHF,TGTGCCAGCAGCCCGAGGCTTGGTGGTAATTCACCCCTCCACTTT
-,TRBJ2-7,-,TRBV7-2,CASSLGGPPYEQYF,TGTGCCAGCAGCTTAGGGGGGCCCCCCTACGAGCAGTACTTC
TRBD1,TRBJ1-2,-,TRBV6-2/TRBV6-3,CASSRGTGGDGYTF,TGTGCCAGCAGTCGGGGGACAGGGGGAGATGGCTACACCTTC
TRBD1,TRBJ2-2,-,TRBV6-5,CASQGARGGELFF,TGTGCCAGTCAGGGGGCGAGGGGCGGGGAGCTGTTTTTT
-,TRBJ1-4,-,TRBV2,CASRLTGLQNEKLFF,TGTGCCAGCAGACTTACGGGACTCCAAAATGAAAAACTGTTTTTT
-,TRBJ1-3,-,TRBV5-1,CASSGTGYSGNTIYF,TGCGCCAGCAGCGGAACAGGTTATTCTGGAAACACCATATATTTT
-,TRBJ1-5,-,TRBV19,CASNPRGGRGWDSNQPQHF,TGTGCCAGTAACCCCCGGGGGGGCAGGGGCTGGGATAGCAATCAGCCCCAGCATTTT
-,TRBJ2-5,-,TRBV6-2/TRBV6-3,CASSWDLSDQETQYF,TGTGCCAGCAGTTGGGACTTAAGCGACCAAGAGACCCAGTACTTC
TRBD1,TRBJ2-4,-,TRBV6-4,CASRLRDRGRIQYF,TGTGCCAGCAGACTCAGGGACAGGGGGCGTATTCAGTACTTC
-,TRBJ2-5,-,TRBV21-1,CAISPRYQETQYF,TGTGCCATCTCACCGAGGTACCAAGAGACCCAGTACTTC
TRBD2,TRBJ2-4,-,TRBV7-8,CASSLVTSGRRRAKNIQYF,TGTGCCAGCAGCTTAGTTACTAGCGGGAGGCGGAGGGCCAAAAACATTCAGTACTTC
-,TRBJ1-3,-,TRBV5-1,CASSSAGASGNTIYF,TGCGCCAGCAGCTCGGCAGGGGCCTCTGGAAACACCATATATTTT
TRBD2,TRBJ2-1,-,TRBV5-1,CASSLVAGWGTRHDEQFF,TGCGCCAGCAGCTTGGTAGCGGGGTGGGGGACTCGCCACGATGAGCAGTTCTTC
-,TRBJ1-2,once,TRBV3-1/TRBV3-2,CASSQADRYYGYTF,TGTGCCAGCAGCCAGGCTGACAGGTACTATGGCTACACCTTC
TRBD2,TRBJ2-5,-,TRBV19,CASSRQGWRGGQETQYF,TGTGCCAGTTCCCGACAGGGCTGGCGGGGGGGACAAGAGACCCAGTACTTC
-,TRBJ2-1,-,TRBV20-1,CSASGVGVAGEQFF,TGCAGTGCTAGTGGGGTCGGGGTTGCGGGTGAGCAGTTCTTC
TRBD2,TRBJ2-1,-,TRBV7-8,CASSPVGLDGNEQFF,TGTGCCAGCAGCCCCGTGGGACTAGATGGGAATGAGCAGTTCTTC
-,TRBJ2-7,-,TRBV7-2,CASRRGGSSYEQYF,TGTGCCAGCAGGAGGGGGGGGAGCTCCTACGAGCAGTACTTC
-,TRBJ2-5,-,TRBV2,CAGRVLGETQYF,TGTGCCGGGCGGGTGCTGGGAGAGACCCAGTACTTC
-,TRBJ2-7,-,TRBV4-2,CASSQDPRPGQGLSYEQYF,TGTGCCAGCAGCCAAGATCCCAGACCGGGGCAGGGACTCTCCTACGAGCAGTACTTC
-,TRBJ1-1,-,TRBV28,CASSLRGTEAFF,TGTGCCAGCAGTTTAAGGGGGACTGAAGCTTTCTTT
-,TRBJ2-3,few,TRBV3-1/TRBV3-2,CASSQGQVSTDTQYF,TGTGCCAGCAGCCAAGGGCAGGTGAGCACAGATACGCAGTATTTT
TRBD1,TRBJ2-1,-,TRBV24-1,CATSDPKRDRGRDEQFF,TGTGCCACCAGTGACCCAAAACGGGACAGGGGGCGCGATGAGCAGTTCTTC
-,TRBJ1-1,-,TRBV7-2,CASSLAGRTEAFF,TGTGCCAGCAGCTTAGCGGGGCGGACTGAAGCTTTCTTT
TRBD2,TRBJ2-3,-,TRBV7-7,CASSPTSGSWYTQYF,TGTGCTAGCAGCCCCACTAGCGGGAGTTGGTATACGCAGTATTTT
TRBD1,TRBJ1-2,-,TRBV29-1,CSARDRETNYGYTF,TGCAGCGCCCGCGACAGGGAAACTAACTATGGCTACACCTTC
-,TRBJ1-6,-,TRBV6-4,CASRTQAGAGNSPLHF,TGTGCCAGCAGGACCCAGGCGGGGGCTGGTAATTCACCCCTCCACTTT
-,TRBJ1-3,few,TRBV7-9,CASSLRGSGNTIYF,TGTGCCAGCAGCTTGCGGGGCTCTGGAAACACCATATATTTT
-,TRBJ1-3,-,TRBV15,CATSRSARGAGNTIYF,TGTGCCACCAGCAGATCCGCCCGGGGGGCTGGAAACACCATATATTTT
-,TRBJ1-2,-,TRBV4-1,CASSQGGGLGGYTF,TGCGCCAGCAGCCAAGGTGGCGGGCTGGGGGGCTACACCTTC
-,TRBJ2-6,-,TRBV19,CASSSTASGANVLTF,TGTGCCAGTAGTTCCACAGCCTCTGGGGCCAACGTCCTGACTTTC